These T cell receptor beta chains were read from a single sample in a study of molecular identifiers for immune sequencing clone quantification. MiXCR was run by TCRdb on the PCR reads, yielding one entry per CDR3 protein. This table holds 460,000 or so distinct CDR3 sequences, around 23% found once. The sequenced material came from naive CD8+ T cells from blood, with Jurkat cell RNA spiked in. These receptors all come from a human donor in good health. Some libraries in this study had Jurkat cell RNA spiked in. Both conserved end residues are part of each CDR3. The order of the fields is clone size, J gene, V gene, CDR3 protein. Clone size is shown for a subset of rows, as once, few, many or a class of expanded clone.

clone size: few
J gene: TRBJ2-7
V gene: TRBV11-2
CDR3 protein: CASSSRQGAYSYYYEQYF

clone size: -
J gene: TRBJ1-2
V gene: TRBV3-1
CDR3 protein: CASSLDFVYTF

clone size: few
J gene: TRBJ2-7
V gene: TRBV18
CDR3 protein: CASSLSGQSSYEQYF

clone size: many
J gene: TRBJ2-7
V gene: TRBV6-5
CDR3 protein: CASGTGLLSYEQYF

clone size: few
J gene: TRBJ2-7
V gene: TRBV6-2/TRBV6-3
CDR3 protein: CASSYEHTYEQYF

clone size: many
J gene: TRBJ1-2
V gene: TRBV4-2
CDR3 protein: CASSQRTGQGVIPTF

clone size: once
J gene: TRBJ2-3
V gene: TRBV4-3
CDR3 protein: CASSQDWSTAGHLADTQYF

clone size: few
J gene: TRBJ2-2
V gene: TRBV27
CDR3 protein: CASSLGQGGAGELFF

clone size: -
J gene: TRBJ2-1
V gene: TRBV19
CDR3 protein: CASSLGQGAFNEQFF

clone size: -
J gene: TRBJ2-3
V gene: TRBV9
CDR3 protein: CASSGGLAGVTDTQYF

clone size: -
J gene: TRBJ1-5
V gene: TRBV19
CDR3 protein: CASSFGGRSNQPQHF

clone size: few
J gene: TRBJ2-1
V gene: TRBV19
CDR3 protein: CASSAASGSTSYNEQFF

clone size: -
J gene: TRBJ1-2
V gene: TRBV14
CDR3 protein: CASSQDGTPELNYGYTF

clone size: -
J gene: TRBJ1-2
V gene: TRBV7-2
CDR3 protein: CASSLVLDRGFDGYTF

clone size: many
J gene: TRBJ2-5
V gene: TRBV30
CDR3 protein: CAWTRTSGLQETQYF

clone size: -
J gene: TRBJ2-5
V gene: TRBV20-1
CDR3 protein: CSARDLGVTSGRDEETQYF

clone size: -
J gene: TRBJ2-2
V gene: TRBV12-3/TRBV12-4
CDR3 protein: CASSVRDANTGELFF

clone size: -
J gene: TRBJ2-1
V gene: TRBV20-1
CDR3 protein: CSARPLGAYNEQFF

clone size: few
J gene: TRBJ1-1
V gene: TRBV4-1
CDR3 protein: CASSLQGAWTMNTEAFF

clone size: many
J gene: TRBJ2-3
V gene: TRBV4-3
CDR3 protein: CASSQDRASGVSTDTQYF

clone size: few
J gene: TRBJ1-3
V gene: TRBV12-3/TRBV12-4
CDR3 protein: CASSPPTGEDTIYF

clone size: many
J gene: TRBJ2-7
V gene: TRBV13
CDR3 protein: CASSLGPSKGYEQYF

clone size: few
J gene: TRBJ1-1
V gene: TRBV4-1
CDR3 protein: CASSLLGHTEAFF

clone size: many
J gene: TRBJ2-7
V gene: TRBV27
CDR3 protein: CASSLGDEQYF

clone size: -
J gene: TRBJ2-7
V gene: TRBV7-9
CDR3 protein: CASSLEAATYEQYF

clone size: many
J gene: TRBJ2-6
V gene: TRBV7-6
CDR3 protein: CASSLAHTGANVLTF

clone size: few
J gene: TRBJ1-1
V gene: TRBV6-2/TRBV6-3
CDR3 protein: CASSYGAATEAFF

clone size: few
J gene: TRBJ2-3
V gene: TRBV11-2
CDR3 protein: CASSFGANTQYF

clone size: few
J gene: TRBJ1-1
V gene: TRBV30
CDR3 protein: CAWSVQGDEAFF

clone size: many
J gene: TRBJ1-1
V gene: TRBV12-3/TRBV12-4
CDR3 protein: CASSLPDMNTEAFF

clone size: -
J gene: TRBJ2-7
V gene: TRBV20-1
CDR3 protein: CSARETSSGSTYEQYF

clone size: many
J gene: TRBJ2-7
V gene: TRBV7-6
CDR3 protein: CASSHRTGGIEQYF

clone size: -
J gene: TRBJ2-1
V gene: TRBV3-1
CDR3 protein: CASSQASGGSYNEQFF

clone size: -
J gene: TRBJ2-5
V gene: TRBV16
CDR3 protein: CASSQSVIQETQYF

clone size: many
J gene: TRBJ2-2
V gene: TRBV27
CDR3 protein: CASSLLGGELFF

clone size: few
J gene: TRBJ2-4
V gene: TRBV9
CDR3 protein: CASSGQKNIQYF

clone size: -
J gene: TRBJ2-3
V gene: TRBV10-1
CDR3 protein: CASSDGGATDTQYF

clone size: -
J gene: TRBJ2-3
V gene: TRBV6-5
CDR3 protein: CASSYTNTGTQYF

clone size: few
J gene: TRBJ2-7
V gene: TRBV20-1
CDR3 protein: CSARDTEGQVLWEQYF

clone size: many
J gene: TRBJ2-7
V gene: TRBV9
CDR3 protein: CASSASGQTYEQYF

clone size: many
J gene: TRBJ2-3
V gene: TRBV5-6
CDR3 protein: CASSFWGSPSDTQYF

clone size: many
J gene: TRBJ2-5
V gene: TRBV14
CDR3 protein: CASSPMDREETQYF

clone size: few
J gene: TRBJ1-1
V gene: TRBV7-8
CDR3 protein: CASSLWGSSTEAFF

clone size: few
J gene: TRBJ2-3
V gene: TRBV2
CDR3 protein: CASSENAGVSDTQYF